The 7 T cell receptor beta chains below all came from one sample that was sequenced in a study of PD-1 blockade in classical Hodgkin lymphoma. Time point given: newly diagnosed, previously untreated cHL patient sample. The assay was immunoSEQ multiplex PCR, and TCRdb's table has in-frame clones only and misses some. Among some 49,000 clones listed, more than 75% were seen once. Sample: peripheral blood mononuclear cells (PBMCs). These receptors were obtained from a human donor with classical Hodgkin lymphoma.

This clone has more than one count but fewer than ten. This chain uses TRBV11-3 with TRBJ2-2; tentatively, D is TRBD1 or TRBD2 (5 bases each). The germline gives CDR1 SGHNT, CDR2 YENEEA. This CDR3 comprises 15 residues. V shed 1 base and J shed 5 bases, with 11 bases lying between them. The CDR3 loop is CASSLVGRLTGELFF. The CDR3, as DNA: TGTGCCAGCAGCTTAGTGGGACGCTTGACCGGGGAGCTGTTTTTT.

The V and J genes are TRBV9 and TRBJ2-5; D uncertain. Deletions cut 3 bases from V and 5 bases from J, with 14 bases between. The CDR3 covers 14 residues. The germline gives CDR1 SGDLS, CDR2 YYNGEE. The CDR3 reads CASSADSLGETQYF. CDR3 in DNA: TGTGCCAGCAGCGCTGACTCCCTAGGGGAGACCCAGTACTTC.

Written as DNA, the CDR3 is TGTGCCAGTAGTGCACTCTACCGGGACACCGGGGCAGATACGCAGTATTTT. Protein: CASSALYRDTGADTQYF. The chain employs TRBV19 and TRBJ2-3, with D possibly being TRBD1 (6 bases). V lost 5 bases to trimming and J lost 4 bases, with 22 bases between them. In germline, CDR1 is LNHDA, CDR2 SQIVND (reference sequence). CDR3 length: 17 residues.

V gene TRBV25-1 combines with J gene TRBJ1-6; possible D gene TRBD1, 5 bases. The CDR3 has 13 amino acids. Germline-derived CDR1 and CDR2 are MGHDK and SYGVNS. The germline V and J ends were trimmed by 6 bases and 8 bases, with 11 bases remaining between them. This chain's CDR3 is CASRGVVDSPLHF. The CDR3 coding sequence is TGTGCCAGCAGGGGGGTCGTGGATTCACCCCTCCACTTT.

CDR3 amino acids: CASSIVFTEGYTF. The CDR3 region has the DNA TGTGCCAGTAGTATAGTTTTTACAGAAGGCTACACCTTC. The rearrangement links TRBV19 to TRBJ1-2; D gene ambiguous. Trimming took off 1 base at V and 8 bases at J, with 11 bases between the two ends. CDR1 LNHDA and CDR2 SQIVND come from the germline V gene (reference sequence). The CDR3 contains 13 residues.

CDR3 sequence reads: CASSIGGGVVSGNTIYF. Here the CDR3 DNA reads TGTGCCAGTAGTATAGGTGGGGGTGTCGTCTCTGGAAACACCATATATTTT. This chain joins TRBV19 and TRBJ1-3; D is possibly TRBD1 (5 bases). CDR3 length: 17 residues. Germline V gives CDR1 LNHDA, CDR2 SQIVND (reference sequence). With 1 base removed from V and 0 bases from J, the gap between germline ends came to 13 bases.

The chain has TRBV28 and TRBJ2-2; TRBD1 agrees at 9 bases. The V gene end was trimmed by 2 bases and the J gene end by 1 base; junction bases not matched to a gene: 2. Germline V lookup: CDR1 MDHEN, CDR2 SYDVKM. CDR3 length equals 16 residues. The CDR3 is CASSLGGQGNTGELFF. CDR3 sequence (DNA): TGTGCCAGCAGTTTAGGGGGACAGGGGAACACCGGGGAGCTGTTTTTT.